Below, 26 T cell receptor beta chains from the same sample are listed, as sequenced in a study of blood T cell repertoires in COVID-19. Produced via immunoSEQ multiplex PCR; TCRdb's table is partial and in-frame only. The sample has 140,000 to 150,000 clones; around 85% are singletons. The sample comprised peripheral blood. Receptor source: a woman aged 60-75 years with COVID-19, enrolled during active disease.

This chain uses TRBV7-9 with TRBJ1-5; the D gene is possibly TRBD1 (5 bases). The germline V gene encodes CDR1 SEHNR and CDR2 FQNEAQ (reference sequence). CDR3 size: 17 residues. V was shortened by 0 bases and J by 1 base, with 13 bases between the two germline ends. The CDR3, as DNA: TGTGCCAGCAGCTTAGCGACCCAAGGACACAGCAATCAGCCCCAGCATTTT. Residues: CASSLATQGHSNQPQHF.

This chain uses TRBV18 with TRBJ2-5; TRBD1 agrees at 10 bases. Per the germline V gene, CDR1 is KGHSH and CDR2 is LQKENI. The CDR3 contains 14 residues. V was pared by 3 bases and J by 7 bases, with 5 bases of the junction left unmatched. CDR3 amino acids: CASSPRTGGGTQYF. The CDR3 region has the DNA TGTGCCAGCTCACCCCGGACAGGGGGAGGGACCCAGTACTTC.

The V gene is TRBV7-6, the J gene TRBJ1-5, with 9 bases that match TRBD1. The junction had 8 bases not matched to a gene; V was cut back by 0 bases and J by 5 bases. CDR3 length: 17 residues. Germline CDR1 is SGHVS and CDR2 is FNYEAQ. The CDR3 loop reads CASSLARGTGSHQPQHF. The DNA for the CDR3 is TGTGCCAGCAGCTTAGCGCGCGGGACAGGGTCCCATCAGCCCCAGCATTTT.

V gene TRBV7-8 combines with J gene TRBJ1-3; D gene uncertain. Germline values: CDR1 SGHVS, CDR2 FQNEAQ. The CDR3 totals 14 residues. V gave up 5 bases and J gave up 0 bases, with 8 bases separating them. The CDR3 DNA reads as TGTGCCAGCAGCGAAGACAACTCTGGAAACACCATATATTTT. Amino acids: CASSEDNSGNTIYF.

The CDR3: CSVEGETGNTIYF. The CDR3 DNA sequence: TGCAGCGTTGAAGGCGAAACTGGAAACACCATATATTTT. This rearrangement joins TRBV29-1 to TRBJ1-3; D gene uncertain. Between the trimmed V and J ends, which lost 1 base and 2 bases, there was a span of 6 bases. There are 13 residues in the CDR3. Per the germline V gene, CDR1 is SQVTM and CDR2 is ANQGSEA.

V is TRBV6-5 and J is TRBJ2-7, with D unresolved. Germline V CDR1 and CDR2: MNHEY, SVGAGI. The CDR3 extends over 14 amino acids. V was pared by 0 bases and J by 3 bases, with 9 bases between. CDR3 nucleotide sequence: TGTGCCAGCAGTTACTCGTCAACTATCTACGAGCAGTACTTC. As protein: CASSYSSTIYEQYF.

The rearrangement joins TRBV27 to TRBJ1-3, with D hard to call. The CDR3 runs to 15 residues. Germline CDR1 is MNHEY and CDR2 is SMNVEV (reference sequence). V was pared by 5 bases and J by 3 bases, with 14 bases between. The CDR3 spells CASSPLWAGGNTIYF. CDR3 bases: TGTGCCAGCAGTCCTTTGTGGGCTGGTGGAAACACCATATATTTT.

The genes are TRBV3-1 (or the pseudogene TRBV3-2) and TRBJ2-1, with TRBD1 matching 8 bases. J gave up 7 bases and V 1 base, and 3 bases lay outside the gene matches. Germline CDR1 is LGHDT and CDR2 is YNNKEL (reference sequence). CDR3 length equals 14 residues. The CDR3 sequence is CASSQGRQGNEQFF. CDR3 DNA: TGTGCCAGCAGCCAAGGCAGACAGGGGAATGAGCAGTTCTTC.

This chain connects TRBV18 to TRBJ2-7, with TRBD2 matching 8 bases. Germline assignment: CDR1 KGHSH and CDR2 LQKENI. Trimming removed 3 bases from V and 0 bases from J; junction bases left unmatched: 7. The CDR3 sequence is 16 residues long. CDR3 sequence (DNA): TGTGCCAGCTCACCCCGGGGGCGGGGGGTCTCCTACGAGCAGTACTTC. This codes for CASSPRGRGVSYEQYF.

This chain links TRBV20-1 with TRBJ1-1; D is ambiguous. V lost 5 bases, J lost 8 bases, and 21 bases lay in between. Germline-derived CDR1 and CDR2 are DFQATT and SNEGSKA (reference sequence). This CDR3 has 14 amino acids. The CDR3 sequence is CSAGAGTAPIEAFF. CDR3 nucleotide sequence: TGCAGTGCTGGTGCGGGAACTGCTCCTATCGAAGCTTTCTTT.

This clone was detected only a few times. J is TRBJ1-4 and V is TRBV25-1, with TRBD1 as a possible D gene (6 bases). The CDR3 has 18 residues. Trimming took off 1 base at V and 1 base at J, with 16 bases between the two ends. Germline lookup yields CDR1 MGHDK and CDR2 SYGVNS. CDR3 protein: CASSEFGGSGVTNEKLFF. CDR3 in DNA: TGTGCCAGCAGTGAATTTGGTGGATCAGGGGTAACTAATGAAAAACTGTTTTTT.

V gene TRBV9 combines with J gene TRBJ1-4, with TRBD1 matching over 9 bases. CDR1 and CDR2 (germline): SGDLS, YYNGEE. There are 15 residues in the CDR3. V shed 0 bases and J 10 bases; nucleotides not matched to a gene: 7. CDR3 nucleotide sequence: TGTGCCAGCAGCGTAGGAGGGACAGGGTCGGGAAAACTGTTTTTT. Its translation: CASSVGGTGSGKLFF.

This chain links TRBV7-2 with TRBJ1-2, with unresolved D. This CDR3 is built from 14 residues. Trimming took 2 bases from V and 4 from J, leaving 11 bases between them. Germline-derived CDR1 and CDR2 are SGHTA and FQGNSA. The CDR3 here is CASSLTALAYGYTF. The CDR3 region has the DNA TGTGCCAGCAGCTTAACAGCCCTGGCCTATGGCTACACCTTC.

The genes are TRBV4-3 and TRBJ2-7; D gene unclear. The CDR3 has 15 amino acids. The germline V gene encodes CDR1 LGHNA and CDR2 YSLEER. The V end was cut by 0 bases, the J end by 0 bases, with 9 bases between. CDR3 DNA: TGCGCCAGCAGCCAAGATCACAGTTCCTCCTACGAGCAGTACTTC. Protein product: CASSQDHSSSYEQYF.

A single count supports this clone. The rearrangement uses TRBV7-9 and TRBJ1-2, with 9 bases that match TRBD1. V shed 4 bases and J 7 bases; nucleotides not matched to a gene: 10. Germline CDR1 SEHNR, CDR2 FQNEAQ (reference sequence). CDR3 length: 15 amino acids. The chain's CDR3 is CASSSRDRDHFGYTF. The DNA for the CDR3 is TGTGCCAGCAGCTCCCGGGACAGGGATCATTTTGGCTACACCTTC.

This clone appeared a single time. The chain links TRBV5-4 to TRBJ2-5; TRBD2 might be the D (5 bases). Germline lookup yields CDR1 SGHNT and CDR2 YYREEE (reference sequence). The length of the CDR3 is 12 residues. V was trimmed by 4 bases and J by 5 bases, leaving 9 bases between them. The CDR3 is CASSRPGETQYF. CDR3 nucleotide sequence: TGTGCCAGCAGCCGCCCGGGGGAGACCCAGTACTTC.

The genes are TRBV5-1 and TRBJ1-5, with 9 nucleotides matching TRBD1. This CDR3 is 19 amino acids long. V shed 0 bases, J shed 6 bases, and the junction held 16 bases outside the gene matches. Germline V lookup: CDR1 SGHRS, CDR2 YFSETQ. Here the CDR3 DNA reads TGCGCCAGCAGCTTGGTTCCCGGACAGGGGATCGGTAAGGTTCAGCCCCAGCATTTT. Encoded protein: CASSLVPGQGIGKVQPQHF.

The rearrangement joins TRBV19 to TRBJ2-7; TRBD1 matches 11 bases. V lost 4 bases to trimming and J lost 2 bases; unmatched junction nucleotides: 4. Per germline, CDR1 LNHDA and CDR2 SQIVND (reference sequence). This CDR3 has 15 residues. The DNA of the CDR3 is TGTGCCAGTAGTACCGGACAGGGGGCAACCTACGAGCAGTACTTC. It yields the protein CASSTGQGATYEQYF.

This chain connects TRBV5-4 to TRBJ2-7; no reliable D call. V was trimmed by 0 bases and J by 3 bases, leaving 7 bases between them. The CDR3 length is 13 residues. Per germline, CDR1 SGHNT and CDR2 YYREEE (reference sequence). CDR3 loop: CASSLDSFYEQYF. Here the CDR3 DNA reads TGTGCCAGCAGCTTGGACAGTTTCTACGAGCAGTACTTC.

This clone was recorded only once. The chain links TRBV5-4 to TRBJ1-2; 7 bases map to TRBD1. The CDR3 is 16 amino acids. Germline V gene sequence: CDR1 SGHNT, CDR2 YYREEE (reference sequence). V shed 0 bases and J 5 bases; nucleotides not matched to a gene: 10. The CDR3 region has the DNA TGTGCCAGCAGCTTGGGACAGGGTTCCCTGACTTATGGCTACACCTTC. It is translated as CASSLGQGSLTYGYTF. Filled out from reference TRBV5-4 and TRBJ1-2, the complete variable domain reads ETGVTQSPTHLIKTRGQQVTLRCSSQSGHNTVSWYQQALGQGPQFIFQYYREEENGRGNFPPRFSGLQFPNYSSELNVNALELDDSALYLCASSLGQGSLTYGYTFGSGTRLTVV.

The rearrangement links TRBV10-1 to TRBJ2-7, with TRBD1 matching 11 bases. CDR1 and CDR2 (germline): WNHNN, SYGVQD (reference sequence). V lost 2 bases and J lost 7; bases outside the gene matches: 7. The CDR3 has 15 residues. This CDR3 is CASSEGGQGDREQYF. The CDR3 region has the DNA TGCGCCAGCAGTGAGGGGGGACAGGGGGATCGGGAGCAGTACTTC.

CDR3 DNA sequence: TGCAGCGTTGATAAACAGCTTTATGGCTACACCTTC. This codes for CSVDKQLYGYTF. This rearrangement joins TRBV29-1 to TRBJ1-2; D not certain. The CDR3 is 12 amino acids. Trimming removed 3 bases at V and 5 bases at J, with 10 bases between. Germline-derived CDR1 and CDR2 are SQVTM and ANQGSEA.

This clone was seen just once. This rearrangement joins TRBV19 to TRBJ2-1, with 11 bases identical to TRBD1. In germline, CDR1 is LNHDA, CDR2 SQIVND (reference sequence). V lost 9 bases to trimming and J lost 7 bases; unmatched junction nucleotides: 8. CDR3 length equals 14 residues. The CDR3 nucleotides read TGTGCCAGCCTCCGGGACAGGGGGGGGAATGAGCAGTTCTTC. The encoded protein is CASLRDRGGNEQFF.

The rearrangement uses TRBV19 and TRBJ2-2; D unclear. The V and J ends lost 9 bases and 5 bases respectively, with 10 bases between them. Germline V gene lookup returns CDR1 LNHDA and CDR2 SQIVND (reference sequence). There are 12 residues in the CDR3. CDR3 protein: CASPTPTGELFF. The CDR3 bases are TGTGCCAGCCCCACTCCTACCGGGGAGCTGTTTTTT.

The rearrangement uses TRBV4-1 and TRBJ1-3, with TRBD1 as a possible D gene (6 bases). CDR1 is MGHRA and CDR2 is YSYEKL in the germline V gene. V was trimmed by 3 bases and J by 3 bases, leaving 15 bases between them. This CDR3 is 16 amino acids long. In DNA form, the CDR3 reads TGCGCCAGCAGCCACGGATACAGGGATGGTGGAAACACCATATATTTT. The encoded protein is CASSHGYRDGGNTIYF.

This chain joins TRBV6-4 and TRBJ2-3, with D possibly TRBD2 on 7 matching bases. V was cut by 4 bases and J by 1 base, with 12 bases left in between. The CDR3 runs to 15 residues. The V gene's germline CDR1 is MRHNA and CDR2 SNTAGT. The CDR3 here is CASSVAGAGTDTQYF. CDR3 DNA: TGTGCCAGCAGTGTCGCGGGGGCTGGCACAGATACGCAGTATTTT.